The sequence of this T cell receptor beta chain was determined in a study of blood T cell repertoires in COVID-19. Study summary: The study drew acute and convalescent COVID-19 samples from the United States, Italy and Spain. PBMCs, B-cell-depleted T cells, or T cells provided the cDNA or gDNA that made up the material.

Authors' processing steps: Scientists estimated how many nucleated cells there were by amplifying reference gene primers. Libraries were prepared by immunoSEQ multiplex PCR; TCRdb keeps only in-frame clonotypes and omits some of them. V, J and clone size were drawn from that table, and D and trimming were deduced from the DNA. The sample lists some 95,000 clones, less than 85% occurring once. Germline lookup yields CDR1 SGHTA and CDR2 FQGNSA. Between the trimmed V and J ends, which lost 1 base and 3 bases, there was a span of 4 bases. The length of the CDR3 is 12 residues. This receptor was taken from a man aged 50-59 years who had recovered from COVID-19. The gene calls are TRBV7-2 and TRBJ2-7; D not resolved. The source material was peripheral blood. The CDR3 loop is CASSLGSYEQYF. CDR3 sequence (DNA): TGTGCCAGCAGCTTAGGGAGCTACGAGCAGTACTTC.